Sequencing of this TCR beta chain was carried out in a study of cytomegalovirus exposure and HLA in healthy donors. Study-wide results and limits: It was found in a later analysis that first-cohort TCR clusters tended to co-occur in the 100 to 150 validation repertoires.

A remark on this clone: The antigen is undetermined.

V trimming: 6 bases; J trimming: 8 bases; junction bases outside the gene matches: 17. The CDR3 runs 17 residues. CDR1 and CDR2 from the germline V gene are SNHLY and FYNNEI. Data came from immunoSEQ multiplex PCR; TCRdb stores just in-frame clones and leaves some out. Among about 300,000 clones listed, 88% were seen once. The material sequenced was PBMCs. The chain has TRBV2 and TRBJ1-3; TRBD1 agrees at 9 bases. The TCR was taken from a woman in her late teens or twenties in good health and CMV-seronegative. CDR3 bases: TGTGCCAGCAGACCTCCGCCGGACAGGGGTTTTATTGACACCATATATTTT. It is translated as CASRPPPDRGFIDTIYF.